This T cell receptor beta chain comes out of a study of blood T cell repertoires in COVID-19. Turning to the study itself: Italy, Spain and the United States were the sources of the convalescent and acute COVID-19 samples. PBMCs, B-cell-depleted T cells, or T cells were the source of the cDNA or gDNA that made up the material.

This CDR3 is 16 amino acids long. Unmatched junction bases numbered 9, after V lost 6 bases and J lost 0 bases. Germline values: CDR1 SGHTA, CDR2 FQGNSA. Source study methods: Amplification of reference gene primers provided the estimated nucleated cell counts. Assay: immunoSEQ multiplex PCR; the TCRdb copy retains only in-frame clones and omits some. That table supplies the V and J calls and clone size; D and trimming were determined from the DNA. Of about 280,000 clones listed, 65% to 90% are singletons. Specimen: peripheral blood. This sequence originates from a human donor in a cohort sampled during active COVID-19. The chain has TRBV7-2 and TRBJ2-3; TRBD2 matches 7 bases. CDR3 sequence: CASRSGSGASTDTQYF. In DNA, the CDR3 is TGTGCCAGCAGGTCTGGCAGCGGGGCTAGCACAGATACGCAGTATTTT.